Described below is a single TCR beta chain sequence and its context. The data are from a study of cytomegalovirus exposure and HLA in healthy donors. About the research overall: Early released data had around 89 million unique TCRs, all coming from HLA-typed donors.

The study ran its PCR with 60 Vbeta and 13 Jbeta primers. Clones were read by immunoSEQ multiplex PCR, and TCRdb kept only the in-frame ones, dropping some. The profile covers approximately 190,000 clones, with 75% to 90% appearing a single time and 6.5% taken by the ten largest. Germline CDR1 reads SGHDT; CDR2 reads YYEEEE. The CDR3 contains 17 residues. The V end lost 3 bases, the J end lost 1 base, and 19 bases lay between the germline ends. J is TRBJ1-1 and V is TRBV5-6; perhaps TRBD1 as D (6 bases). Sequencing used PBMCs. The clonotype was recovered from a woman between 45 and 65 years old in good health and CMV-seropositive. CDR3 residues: CASSSSFSRGSNTEAFF. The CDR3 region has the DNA TGTGCCAGCAGCTCCAGTTTCTCCAGGGGTTCGAACACTGAAGCTTTCTTT.